Following are 2 T cell receptor beta chains from one sample sequenced in a study of molecular identifiers for immune sequencing clone quantification. One entry per CDR3 protein results from TCRdb running MiXCR on the PCR reads. The sample comprises more than 250,000 distinct CDR3 sequences, around a fifth of which are singletons, and under 0.95% rests with the top ten. The sample was naive CD8+ T cells from blood, with Jurkat cell RNA spiked in. Sample subset: FACS-sorted CD8+CD4-CCR7+CD45RA+ naive T cells. These receptor sequences come from a human donor in good health. Some libraries in this study had Jurkat cell RNA spiked in.

This clonotype was found many times. This sequence joins TRBV4-3 and TRBJ2-7, with TRBD1 matching over 8 bases. Trimming removed 1 base from V and 3 bases from J; junction bases left unmatched: 2. The CDR3 is 14 amino acids. Germline CDR1 LGHNA, CDR2 YSLEER. For the CDR3, the DNA is TGCGCCAGCAGCCAAGGGACAGGGAACTACGAGCAGTACTTC. This sequence encodes CASSQGTGNYEQYF.

Points on this clonotype: A much larger clone lies one base from this, so it may be a read error. The chain employs TRBV28 and TRBJ2-5, with D unclear. CDR3 length: 16 residues. The germline CDR1 and CDR2 sequences are MDHEN and SYDVKM. The CDR3 protein is CASSPSDVPLQEAQYF. The CDR3 nucleotides are TGTGCCAGCAGTCCGTCTGATGTCCCGCTCCAAGAGGCCCAGTACTTC. The full variable domain, rest sourced from reference TRBV28 and TRBJ2-5, is DVKVTQSSRYLVKRTGEKVFLECVQDMDHENMFWYRQDPGLGLRLIYFSYDVKMKEKGDIPEGYSVSREKKERFSLILESASTNQTSMYLCASSPSDVPLQEAQYFGPGTRLLVL.